The rows below give T cell receptor beta chains drawn from one sample of a study of PD-1 blockade in classical Hodgkin lymphoma. TCRdb's copy holds only in-frame clones and misses some; the assay was immunoSEQ multiplex PCR. Here the sample spans about 41,000 clones, roughly 80% being singletons. The starting material was peripheral blood mononuclear cells (PBMCs), obtained at baseline. Receptor source: a human donor with classical Hodgkin lymphoma. Both conserved end residues are trimmed from each CDR3. The order of the fields is J gene, V gene, CDR3 protein.

TRBJ2-7 | TRBV27 | ASSLSSRTGEQY
TRBJ2-7 | TRBV19 | ASSTTGTGYEQY
TRBJ2-1 | TRBV27 | ASTRRAASSYNEQF
TRBJ2-2 | TRBV9 | ASSVAKAGQNTGELF
TRBJ1-4 | TRBV27 | ASSFGGGNEKLF
TRBJ1-5 | TRBV19 | ASSIDGRRQPQH
TRBJ1-1 | TRBV11-2 | ASSFQGGNTEAF
TRBJ2-1 | TRBV10-1 | ASSEYTLTEQF
TRBJ2-7 | TRBV2 | ASSERDSYEQY
TRBJ2-7 | TRBV28 | ASSLYDRALYEQY
TRBJ2-5 | TRBV30 | AWSVQTGGETQY
TRBJ2-3 | TRBV29-1 | SLQDRAFTDTQY
TRBJ2-7 | TRBV28 | ASSWVVGASSYEQY
TRBJ2-3 | TRBV29-1 | SVPRGADTQY
TRBJ2-2 | TRBV6-5 | ASTRTPVNTGELF
TRBJ2-4 | TRBV6-1 | ASSDQRAIAKNIQY
TRBJ2-7 | TRBV2 | ASRRLAGGLYEQY
TRBJ1-1 | TRBV6-5 | ASSYSSGARTEAF
TRBJ1-2 | TRBV14 | ASSQVSSGYT
TRBJ2-3 | TRBV28 | ASSLRVAGHTQY
TRBJ1-3 | TRBV7-9 | ASSRQGPGNTIY
TRBJ1-1 | TRBV7-8 | ASSLADGLNTEAF
TRBJ2-3 | TRBV6-6 | ASSLRGGTDTQY
TRBJ1-5 | TRBV7-2 | ASSSRTGPGQPQH
TRBJ1-1 | TRBV5-1 | ASSLDSGWRTEAF
TRBJ2-7 | TRBV27 | ASMVRGHYEQY
TRBJ1-2 | TRBV6-6 | ASHTSYGYT
TRBJ2-1 | TRBV7-2 | ASSLAGRTSGYNEQF
TRBJ2-7 | TRBV28 | ASSELNGDEQY
TRBJ1-5 | TRBV7-8 | ASSLVVQGLSNQPQH
TRBJ2-2 | TRBV4-3 | ASSQASMGLAGVRTGELF
TRBJ2-1 | TRBV19 | ASSIRDRGWNEQF
TRBJ1-2 | TRBV7-3 | ASSSRPDYGYT
TRBJ2-3 | TRBV30 | AWSGSYTDTQY
TRBJ2-1 | TRBV27 | ASSLGGRAAGEQF
TRBJ2-1 | TRBV4-2 | ASSPLASINNEQF
TRBJ2-7 | TRBV10-3 | AISVATGAYEQY
TRBJ2-7 | TRBV6-5 | ASSWGQGTYEQY
TRBJ1-6 | TRBV9 | ASSPRTGEIYNSPLH
TRBJ2-7 | TRBV6-1 | ASKVLIQGIYEQY
TRBJ1-6 | TRBV7-2 | ASSLDLGASPLH
TRBJ2-3 | TRBV30 | AWSVGVSTDTQY